A single sample gave rise to the 2 T cell receptor beta chains below, sequenced in a study of blood T cell repertoires in COVID-19. The table came from immunoSEQ multiplex PCR; TCRdb's copy has only in-frame clones and leaves some out. The sample records about 270,000 clones, approximately 90% being singletons. What was sequenced was PBMCs or T cells enriched from blood (not recorded which). The receptors originated from a woman younger than 30 who had recovered from COVID-19.

J is TRBJ1-1 and V is TRBV19; D perhaps matches TRBD1 (5 bases). V shed 0 bases and J shed 4 bases, with 12 bases lying between them. This CDR3 has 15 amino acids. Germline V lookup: CDR1 LNHDA, CDR2 SQIVND (reference sequence). The CDR3 protein is CASSIDHGGGTEAFF. The CDR3 nucleotides are TGTGCCAGTAGTATAGATCATGGGGGAGGCACTGAAGCTTTCTTT.

The rearrangement uses TRBV5-1 and TRBJ1-4, with 8 bases matching TRBD1. The germline CDR1 and CDR2 sequences are SGHRS and YFSETQ. V dropped 4 bases and J dropped 7; count of bases not matched to a gene: 6. The CDR3 sequence is 14 residues long. CDR3: CASSITGGSEKLFF. In DNA form, the CDR3 reads TGCGCCAGCAGCATTACAGGGGGGAGTGAAAAACTGTTTTTT.